The 20 T cell receptor beta chains below all came from one sample that was sequenced in a study of T cell repertoires in cytomegalovirus infection. Their cognate antigens are unknown. Each CDR3 protein gets one entry after TCRdb re-called the reads with MiXCR. The sample has 28,000 or so distinct CDR3 sequences; about 20% are singletons. The material sequenced was CD8+ T cells from cultured PBMCs, taken from culture after CMV antigen stimulation. The receptors were sampled from a human donor in good health (CMV status not recorded). Some clones in this sample may be carry-over from other donors' samples.

Only a few counts were recorded for this clonotype. V usage is TRBV7-9 and J usage is TRBJ2-2; no clear D. CDR1 SEHNR and CDR2 FQNEAQ come from the germline V gene (reference sequence). The V and J ends lost 2 bases and 5 bases respectively, with 3 bases between them. The CDR3 contains 12 residues. CDR3 sequence reads: CASSLQTGELFF. Here the CDR3 DNA reads TGTGCCAGCAGCTTACAGACCGGGGAGCTGTTTTTT. Complete variable domain (other parts from reference TRBV7-9 and TRBJ2-2): DTGVSQNPRHKITKRGQNVTFRCDPISEHNRLYWYRQTLGQGPEFLTYFQNEAQLEKSRLLSDRFSAERPKGSFSTLEIQRTEQGDSAMYLCASSLQTGELFFGEGSRLTVL.

This clonotype turned up a few times. The CDR3 sequence: CASSLTRTRYAGELFF. CDR3 coding DNA: TGTGCCAGCAGTTTAACCCGGACTAGATATGCCGGGGAGCTGTTTTTT. V and J are TRBV27 and TRBJ2-2; 7 bases are a match to TRBD2. Germline CDR1 MNHEY, CDR2 SMNVEV (reference sequence). Trimming cost V 2 bases and J 6 bases; bases outside gene matches: 9. The CDR3 has 16 residues.

CDR3 DNA: TGTGCCAGCAGCCTCGGTCCCCGGGGCTCAGATACGCAGTATTTT. Translated, it gives CASSLGPRGSDTQYF. This chain connects TRBV11-2 to TRBJ2-3; either TRBD1 or TRBD2 may fit D (5 bases each). CDR1 is SGHAT, CDR2 FQNNGV, per germline. CDR3 size: 15 residues. The V end lost 5 bases, the J end lost 4 bases, and 16 bases lay between the germline ends.

This clonotype was recorded a few times. The J gene is TRBJ2-1, the V gene TRBV7-2; the match to TRBD2 covers 14 bases. J gave up 8 bases and V 5 bases, and 2 bases lay outside the gene matches. The V gene's germline CDR1 is SGHTA and CDR2 FQGNSA. This CDR3 has 14 residues. The chain's CDR3 is CASSRLAGGDEQFF. The CDR3 DNA sequence: TGTGCCAGCAGCCGACTAGCGGGAGGGGATGAGCAGTTCTTC. The whole variable domain, filled in from reference TRBV7-2 and TRBJ2-1, reads GAGVSQSPSNKVTEKGKDVELRCDPISGHTALYWYRQSLGQGLEFLIYFQGNSAPDKSGLPSDRFSAERTGGSVSTLTIQRTQQEDSAVYLCASSRLAGGDEQFFGPGTRLTVL.

V gene TRBV7-8 combines with J gene TRBJ2-1, with 11 bases matching TRBD2. Germline loops: CDR1 SGHVS, CDR2 FQNEAQ. V lost 8 bases to trimming and J lost 4 bases; unmatched junction nucleotides: 7. The length of the CDR3 is 15 residues. The CDR3 loop reads CASRQTSGMYNEQFF. The DNA for the CDR3 is TGTGCCAGCCGACAGACTAGCGGGATGTACAATGAGCAGTTCTTC.

This sequence joins TRBV12-3 or TRBV12-4 and TRBJ1-2; D call uncertain. V shed 5 bases and J shed 7 bases, with 11 bases lying between them. This CDR3 is 12 amino acids long. The CDR3 DNA sequence: TGTGCCAGCAGTAGACGGGTCACTGGCTACACCTTC. Translated, it gives CASSRRVTGYTF.

This clonotype was seen more than once but under ten times. At one end, the junction sequence differs from germline, possibly due to a read error. V gene TRBV15 combines with J gene TRBJ2-2; perhaps TRBD2 as D (5 bases). This CDR3 is 14 amino acids long. The germline V gene encodes CDR1 LNHNV and CDR2 YYDKDF (reference sequence). The CDR3 DNA reads TGTGCCACCAGGAGAGGGACGAACACCGGGGAGCTGTTTTTT. This encodes CATRRGTNTGELFF.

This clonotype showed up many times. The chain joins TRBV12-3 or TRBV12-4 to TRBJ2-1; D is undetermined. The CDR3 runs to 14 residues. Trimming left V 5 bases short and J 10 bases short, with 18 bases between. The CDR3 reads CASSLVVGSAEQFF. CDR3 nucleotides: TGTGCCAGCAGTCTTGTAGTTGGGTCGGCAGAGCAGTTCTTC.

The chain has TRBV6-5 and TRBJ1-1, with 8 bases identical to TRBD1. J lost 5 bases, V lost 5 bases, and 7 bases had no gene match. In germline, CDR1 is MNHEY, CDR2 SVGAGI. CDR3 length: 14 amino acids. CDR3 protein: CASSTQGAKTEAFF. For the CDR3, the DNA is TGTGCCAGCAGTACGCAGGGGGCTAAGACTGAAGCTTTCTTT.

The chain combines TRBV7-8 with TRBJ2-7; 9 bases are a match to TRBD2. This CDR3 comprises 15 residues. Germline-derived CDR1 and CDR2 are SGHVS and FQNEAQ. J lost 4 bases, V lost 1 base, and 5 bases had no gene match. The CDR3 DNA is TGTGCCAGCAGCTTAGTATTAGCGGGAGTTTACGAGCAGTACTTC. Amino acids: CASSLVLAGVYEQYF. The full variable domain, with the rest looked up from reference TRBV7-8 and TRBJ2-7, is GAGVSQSPRYKVAKRGQDVALRCDPISGHVSLFWYQQALGQGPEFLTYFQNEAQLDKSGLPSDRFFAERPEGSVSTLKIQRTQQEDSAVYLCASSLVLAGVYEQYFGPGTRLTVT.

This clonotype came up a few times. The rearrangement joins TRBV11-3 to TRBJ1-1, with TRBD1 as a possible D gene (6 bases). Germline lookup yields CDR1 SGHNT and CDR2 YENEEA. The CDR3 runs 15 residues. The V and J ends lost 5 bases and 6 bases respectively, with 19 bases between them. In DNA form, the CDR3 reads TGTGCCAGCAGCCCAGTCCGACACCCAGGGGCTGAAGCTTTCTTT. Translated: CASSPVRHPGAEAFF.

This chain uses TRBV7-9 with TRBJ1-2; D possibly corresponds to TRBD1 (5 bases). Trimming cost V 1 base and J 0 bases, with 15 bases left between them. Germline values: CDR1 SEHNR, CDR2 FQNEAQ (reference sequence). The CDR3 is made up of 17 amino acids. DNA for the CDR3: TGTGCCAGCAGCTTAGGGGACGGACGGTACGCTAACTATGGCTACACCTTC. It encodes CASSLGDGRYANYGYTF.

This clonotype was detected a few times. The V gene is TRBV9, the J gene TRBJ2-3; the match to TRBD2 covers 8 bases. The junction had 6 bases not matched to a gene; V was cut back by 2 bases and J by 4 bases. The CDR3 is made up of 15 amino acids. Germline lookup yields CDR1 SGDLS and CDR2 YYNGEE. CDR3 residues: CASSVETSVADTQYF. The CDR3 bases are TGTGCCAGCAGCGTCGAGACTAGCGTAGCAGATACGCAGTATTTT.

This chain links TRBV19 with TRBJ2-1; no firm D call. With 5 bases removed from V and 4 bases from J, the gap between germline ends came to 9 bases. Germline V CDR1 and CDR2: LNHDA, SQIVND (reference sequence). The CDR3 has 13 amino acids. CDR3 region: CASSLGLYNEQFF. Written as DNA, the CDR3 is TGTGCCAGTAGTCTCGGGCTTTACAATGAGCAGTTCTTC.

This clonotype has more than one count but fewer than ten. This chain links TRBV20-1 with TRBJ2-3; TRBD1 matches 7 bases. Trimming took 7 bases from V and 3 from J; bases not matched to a gene: 10. This CDR3 is built from 14 residues. Germline V gives CDR1 DFQATT, CDR2 SNEGSKA (reference sequence). This CDR3 reads CSVAQGTVTDTQYF. The CDR3 DNA reads as TGCAGTGTCGCACAGGGGACAGTGACAGATACGCAGTATTTT.

This clonotype appeared a few times. The chain uses TRBV7-9 and TRBJ1-1, with unresolved D. The V end lost 3 bases, the J end lost 11 bases, and 16 bases lay between the germline ends. The CDR3 is made up of 13 amino acids. Germline V gene lookup returns CDR1 SEHNR and CDR2 FQNEAQ (reference sequence). The CDR3 nucleotides read TGTGCCAGCAGCTTCCCGGCCTCCCTCGGGGCTTTCTTT. It is translated as CASSFPASLGAFF.

The chain uses TRBV7-9 and TRBJ1-1; D not resolved. Germline loops: CDR1 SEHNR, CDR2 FQNEAQ (reference sequence). This CDR3 is 15 amino acids long. The V gene lost 6 bases and the J gene lost 1 base, with 15 bases spanning the gap. The CDR3 is CASRKPGRENTEAFF. CDR3 DNA: TGTGCCAGCAGAAAGCCCGGGAGAGAGAACACTGAAGCTTTCTTT.

The sample holds a few counts of this clonotype. The chain carries TRBV6-2 or TRBV6-3 and TRBJ1-1; a weak D match, TRBD1 (6 bases). CDR1 is MNHEY and CDR2 is SVGEGT in the germline V gene. The length of the CDR3 is 16 residues. Trimming cost V 2 bases and J 0 bases, with 13 bases left between them. The chain's CDR3 is CASSYLGWDMNTEAFF. The CDR3, as DNA: TGTGCCAGCAGTTACCTCGGCTGGGACATGAACACTGAAGCTTTCTTT.

This clonotype was recorded many times. DNA for the CDR3: TGTGCCAGCGGTCGGGAACCTACAGGGGGGACGGACGGGGAGCTGTTTTTT. It translates to CASGREPTGGTDGELFF. This sequence joins TRBV12-3 or TRBV12-4 and TRBJ2-2, with TRBD1 matching 8 bases. V was clipped by 8 bases and J by 7 bases; unmatched bases: 18. CDR3 size: 17 residues.

A few counts support this clonotype. The chain is built from TRBV12-5 and TRBJ2-5, with 8 nucleotides matching TRBD1. The V gene's germline CDR1 is LGHNT and CDR2 FRNRAP. Trimming removed 6 bases from V and 2 bases from J; junction bases left unmatched: 8. CDR3 length: 15 residues. In DNA form, the CDR3 reads TGTGCTAGTGGAAGACGACAGGGGCCGCAAGAGACCCAGTACTTC. This sequence encodes CASGRRQGPQETQYF. The variable domain in full, with the rest retrieved from reference TRBV12-5 and TRBJ2-5, is DARVTQTPRHKVTEMGQEVTMRCQPILGHNTVFWYRQTMMQGLELLAYFRNRAPLDDSGMPKDRFSAEMPDATLATLKIQPSEPRDSAVYFCASGRRQGPQETQYFGPGTRLLVL.